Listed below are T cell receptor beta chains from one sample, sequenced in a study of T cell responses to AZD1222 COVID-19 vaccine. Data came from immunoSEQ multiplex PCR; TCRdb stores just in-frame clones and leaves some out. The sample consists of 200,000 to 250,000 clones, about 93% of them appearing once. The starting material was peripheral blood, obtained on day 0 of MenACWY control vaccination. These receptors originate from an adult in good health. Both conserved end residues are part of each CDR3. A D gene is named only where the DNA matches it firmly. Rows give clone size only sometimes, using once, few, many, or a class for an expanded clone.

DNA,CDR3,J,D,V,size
TGTGCCGCCCGGCGGACGGGGGCGGATACGCAGTATTTT,CAARRTGADTQYF,TRBJ2-3,NA,TRBV6-6,NA
TGTGCCAGCAGTTTCTCTAGCGGGGGGCCATTCTACGAGCAGTACTTC,CASSFSSGGPFYEQYF,TRBJ2-7,TRBD2,TRBV28,NA
TGCGCCAGCAGCTGGGGGACAGGGAGGAACACTGAAGCTTTCTTT,CASSWGTGRNTEAFF,TRBJ1-1,TRBD1,TRBV5-1,NA
TGCGCCAGCAGCTTGATACAGGGGGCTGGCGGGGAGCTGTTTTTT,CASSLIQGAGGELFF,TRBJ2-2,TRBD1,TRBV5-1,once
TGTGCCAGCAGCTTAGCTTTCGGGACTGGAAACACCATATATTTT,CASSLAFGTGNTIYF,TRBJ1-3,NA,TRBV7-2,NA
TGTGCCAGCAGTGAACAGGGTGTCACTAATGAAAAACTGTTTTTT,CASSEQGVTNEKLFF,TRBJ1-4,NA,TRBV2,NA
TGTGCCTGGAGGACATGGGGGAACACCGGGGAGCTGTTTTTT,CAWRTWGNTGELFF,TRBJ2-2,NA,TRBV30,NA
TGTGCCAGCAGTAGGGGTACTAACTATGGCTACACCTTC,CASSRGTNYGYTF,TRBJ1-2,NA,TRBV6-5,NA
TGTGCCAGCAGCCATCCGGGACTAGCGGGGGTACAAGAGACCCAGTACTTC,CASSHPGLAGVQETQYF,TRBJ2-5,TRBD2,TRBV5-4,once
TGTGCCAGCAGTCGGACAGGGGGGCCCGGGGAGCTGTTTTTT,CASSRTGGPGELFF,TRBJ2-2,TRBD1,TRBV6-2/TRBV6-3,NA
TGTGCCACCAGTTTTACGGGACAGGGGATCTCCTACGAGCAGTACTTC,CATSFTGQGISYEQYF,TRBJ2-7,TRBD1,TRBV15,NA
TGTGCCCTGAACAGGGGAATCTATGGCTACACCTTC,CALNRGIYGYTF,TRBJ1-2,TRBD1,TRBV30,NA
TGTGCCAGCAGTTTATCGATAGGGATAAGAACTGAAGCTTTCTTT,CASSLSIGIRTEAFF,TRBJ1-1,NA,TRBV27,NA
TGCGCCAGCAGGGAGAAGGGGAGTGGGGAGCTAGAGACCCAGTACTTC,CASREKGSGELETQYF,TRBJ2-5,NA,TRBV10-2,NA
TGTGCCAGCAGTACCGGGACAGGGCGGGCTGAAGCTTTCTTT,CASSTGTGRAEAFF,TRBJ1-1,TRBD1,TRBV6-5,NA
TGTGCCAGCTCACCACAGGGGGGAACGAACACCGGGGAGCTGTTTTTT,CASSPQGGTNTGELFF,TRBJ2-2,NA,TRBV18,NA
TGTGCCAGCAGTGGACAGGTCCGTCAGCCCCAGCATTTT,CASSGQVRQPQHF,TRBJ1-5,TRBD1,TRBV27,NA
TGTGCCAGCAGCCAAGACAGGGGCCGGTTGGCGGCTTTCTTT,CASSQDRGRLAAFF,TRBJ1-1,TRBD1,TRBV5-5,NA
TGTGCCAGCAGCAAAGGCTGGCTGGCGGTGGGGTCCTACGAGCAGTACTTC,CASSKGWLAVGSYEQYF,TRBJ2-7,NA,TRBV21-1,NA
TGTGCCAGCTCCAACGGGGCTGAGGCTAACTATGGCTACACCTTC,CASSNGAEANYGYTF,TRBJ1-2,NA,TRBV18,NA
TGTGCTAGCAGCCCAGCCGGGAGGGGTGGCGAAAAACTGTTTTTT,CASSPAGRGGEKLFF,TRBJ1-4,NA,TRBV7-7,NA
TGTGCCACCAGTGACCCCGGGCGGACCCATGGCTACACCTTC,CATSDPGRTHGYTF,TRBJ1-2,NA,TRBV24-1,NA
TGTGCCAGCAGCCGACAGGGGGGACGCTATGGCTACACCTTC,CASSRQGGRYGYTF,TRBJ1-2,TRBD1,TRBV6-6,NA
TGTGCCAGCTCACCTCAGGGTTCACCCCTCCACTTT,CASSPQGSPLHF,TRBJ1-6,NA,TRBV18,NA
TGCGCCAGCAGCCAAGAAACGGGGGGCTATGGCTACACCTTC,CASSQETGGYGYTF,TRBJ1-2,NA,TRBV4-3,NA
TGTGCCAGCAGCTTTGGGACTAACTATGGCTACACCTTC,CASSFGTNYGYTF,TRBJ1-2,NA,TRBV5-6,NA
TGTGCCAGCTACCGCGGGGAGCAAGAGACCCAGTACTTC,CASYRGEQETQYF,TRBJ2-5,NA,TRBV18,NA
TGTGCCAGCAGCTTAGCGGCGGCAGTCTCCTATAATTCACCCCTCCACTTT,CASSLAAAVSYNSPLHF,TRBJ1-6,NA,TRBV7-8,NA
TGTGCCAGCAGCCCTTTCAATCCAGGGGCAGAGACCCAGTACTTC,CASSPFNPGAETQYF,TRBJ2-5,NA,TRBV5-6,NA
TGTGCCAGCAGCCCCAGGACATCCCCCTACGAGCAGTACTTC,CASSPRTSPYEQYF,TRBJ2-7,NA,TRBV7-9,NA
TGTGCCAGCAGTTCCGCTCGGGGGGGCCTTGGAGGAGAGACCCAGTACTTC,CASSSARGGLGGETQYF,TRBJ2-5,TRBD2,TRBV7-9,once
TGTGCCAGCAAATCGGACAGGGGCAGAGGGCATTTT,CASKSDRGRGHF,TRBJ1-5,TRBD1,TRBV2,NA
TGTGCCAGCAGTTTAGGGACAGGGTACTACGAGCAGTACTTC,CASSLGTGYYEQYF,TRBJ2-7,TRBD1,TRBV28,NA
TGTGCCAGCAGTTACCCCGGGACAGGGGCCTATGGCTACACCTTC,CASSYPGTGAYGYTF,TRBJ1-2,TRBD1,TRBV6-2/TRBV6-3,NA
TGTGCCAGCAGGGGGGACAGGGGGCTGCAGGGCTACACCTTC,CASRGDRGLQGYTF,TRBJ1-2,TRBD1,TRBV2,NA
TGTGCCAGCAGCCTAGGACAGGGGGTTGATGAAGCTTTCTTT,CASSLGQGVDEAFF,TRBJ1-1,TRBD1,TRBV5-5,NA
TGCAGCGTTGAACTGGGGACAGAGGGGGTCTATGGCTACACCTTC,CSVELGTEGVYGYTF,TRBJ1-2,TRBD1,TRBV29-1,NA